A selection of T cell receptor beta chains follows, all from one sample in a study of T cells after posttransplantation cyclophosphamide. Repertoires were generated with immunoSEQ multiplex PCR, while TCRdb's copy carries only in-frame clones and drops some. Of roughly 11,000 clones detected, roughly four fifths appear once; the ten largest clones hold 3% to 4%. The source was PBMCs, collected less than 400 days after allogeneic stem cell transplant with calcineurin inhibitor and methotrexate. These receptors came from a young adult male patient who received an allogeneic stem cell transplant from an unrelated donor, was CMV-positive, and had acute GVHD only. The T cells may partly be graft donor cells. Each CDR3 is given with its conserved first and last residue. A D gene is named only where the DNA matches it firmly. The size field is filled for only some rows; it gives once, few, many or a size class.

d_call: TRBD2
v_call: TRBV10-3
j_call: TRBJ2-3
clone_size: -
cdr3_aa: CAIRLDGLAGVQDTQYF
cdr3_nt: TGTGCCATCAGACTCGATGGACTAGCGGGAGTACAAGATACGCAGTATTTT

d_call: TRBD1
v_call: TRBV7-2
j_call: TRBJ2-7
clone_size: -
cdr3_aa: CASSLKGQSTYEQYF
cdr3_nt: TGTGCCAGCAGCTTGAAGGGACAGTCAACCTACGAGCAGTACTTC

d_call: -
v_call: TRBV2
j_call: TRBJ1-5
clone_size: -
cdr3_aa: CASMEDRSNQPQHF
cdr3_nt: TGTGCCAGCATGGAGGACAGAAGCAATCAGCCCCAGCATTTT

d_call: TRBD1
v_call: TRBV6-5
j_call: TRBJ2-7
clone_size: -
cdr3_aa: CASSEGQGFYEQYF
cdr3_nt: TGTGCCAGCAGTGAAGGACAGGGGTTTTACGAGCAGTACTTC

d_call: TRBD1
v_call: TRBV9
j_call: TRBJ1-2
clone_size: -
cdr3_aa: CASTLDQGESYGYTF
cdr3_nt: TGTGCCAGCACCCTAGATCAGGGGGAAAGCTATGGCTACACCTTC

d_call: TRBD2
v_call: TRBV6-5
j_call: TRBJ2-1
clone_size: -
cdr3_aa: CASSYGEGNEQFF
cdr3_nt: TGTGCCAGCAGTTACGGGGAGGGGAATGAGCAGTTCTTC

d_call: -
v_call: TRBV15
j_call: TRBJ2-7
clone_size: -
cdr3_aa: CATSRDRFYSGSEQYF
cdr3_nt: TGTGCCACCAGCAGAGATCGGTTCTACTCGGGGAGCGAGCAGTACTTC

d_call: -
v_call: TRBV5-1
j_call: TRBJ2-3
clone_size: -
cdr3_aa: CASSISGSSTDTQYF
cdr3_nt: TGCGCCAGCTCTATCAGCGGATCTAGCACAGATACGCAGTATTTT

d_call: TRBD1
v_call: TRBV19
j_call: TRBJ1-5
clone_size: -
cdr3_aa: CASSILRGLGNQPQHF
cdr3_nt: TGTGCCAGTAGTATTCTCAGGGGGCTCGGCAATCAGCCCCAGCATTTT

d_call: TRBD1
v_call: TRBV5-4
j_call: TRBJ2-7
clone_size: -
cdr3_aa: CASSLLTGGVGEQYF
cdr3_nt: TGTGCCAGCAGCTTGTTGACAGGGGGAGTGGGGGAGCAGTACTTC

d_call: TRBD1
v_call: TRBV6-5
j_call: TRBJ1-5
clone_size: few
cdr3_aa: CASRTLAGGRQPQHF
cdr3_nt: TGTGCCAGCCGTACATTGGCAGGGGGCAGACAGCCCCAGCATTTT

d_call: TRBD2
v_call: TRBV19
j_call: TRBJ2-3
clone_size: -
cdr3_aa: CASRMGLGSDTQYF
cdr3_nt: TGTGCCAGTAGAATGGGACTAGGATCGGATACGCAGTATTTT

d_call: TRBD1
v_call: TRBV4-1
j_call: TRBJ1-5
clone_size: -
cdr3_aa: CASSQEGLTGGLYQPQHF
cdr3_nt: TGCGCCAGCAGCCAAGAGGGGTTAACAGGGGGCCTCTATCAGCCCCAGCATTTT

d_call: TRBD2
v_call: TRBV29-1
j_call: TRBJ2-5
clone_size: -
cdr3_aa: CSTRSSGGETQYF
cdr3_nt: TGCAGCACCCGCTCATCGGGGGGAGAGACCCAGTACTTC

d_call: -
v_call: TRBV18
j_call: TRBJ1-3
clone_size: -
cdr3_aa: CASSPGRHSGNTIYF
cdr3_nt: TGTGCCAGCTCACCGGGGAGGCACTCTGGAAACACCATATATTTT

d_call: -
v_call: TRBV2
j_call: TRBJ1-2
clone_size: -
cdr3_aa: CASSNLQGSYGYTF
cdr3_nt: TGTGCCAGCAGCAACCTTCAGGGTAGCTATGGCTACACCTTC

d_call: TRBD1
v_call: TRBV30
j_call: TRBJ1-3
clone_size: -
cdr3_aa: CAWSGGGSIYF
cdr3_nt: TGTGCCTGGAGCGGAGGGGGCTCCATATATTTT

d_call: -
v_call: TRBV6-6
j_call: TRBJ1-4
clone_size: few
cdr3_aa: CASSYTRKDEKLFF
cdr3_nt: TGTGCCAGCAGTTATACCAGGAAGGATGAAAAACTGTTTTTT

d_call: -
v_call: TRBV12-1
j_call: TRBJ1-1
clone_size: few
cdr3_aa: CASRDRTFGMNTEAFF
cdr3_nt: TGTGCCAGCAGGGATCGGACATTTGGTATGAACACTGAAGCTTTCTTT

d_call: TRBD1
v_call: TRBV7-3
j_call: TRBJ2-5
clone_size: -
cdr3_aa: CASSPRGPVETQYF
cdr3_nt: TGTGCCAGCAGCCCGAGGGGGCCGGTGGAGACCCAGTACTTC

d_call: -
v_call: TRBV7-6
j_call: TRBJ1-4
clone_size: -
cdr3_aa: CASSPGHWGANEKLFF
cdr3_nt: TGTGCCAGCAGCCCAGGCCATTGGGGGGCTAATGAAAAACTGTTTTTT

d_call: TRBD1
v_call: TRBV7-9
j_call: TRBJ1-5
clone_size: -
cdr3_aa: CASQDRVDQPQHF
cdr3_nt: TGTGCCAGCCAAGACAGGGTTGATCAGCCCCAGCATTTT

d_call: -
v_call: TRBV9
j_call: TRBJ2-2
clone_size: -
cdr3_aa: CASSVLQGTTGELFF
cdr3_nt: TGTGCCAGCAGCGTACTACAGGGAACCACCGGGGAGCTGTTTTTT

d_call: TRBD2
v_call: TRBV9
j_call: TRBJ2-7
clone_size: -
cdr3_aa: CASSVGTSGYEQYF
cdr3_nt: TGTGCCAGCAGCGTAGGGACTAGCGGGTACGAGCAGTACTTC

d_call: TRBD1
v_call: TRBV5-1
j_call: TRBJ2-1
clone_size: -
cdr3_aa: CASSPGQGTLYNEQFF
cdr3_nt: TGCGCCAGCAGCCCTGGACAGGGCACACTGTACAATGAGCAGTTCTTC

d_call: -
v_call: TRBV29-1
j_call: TRBJ2-2
clone_size: -
cdr3_aa: CSVQATGNTGELFF
cdr3_nt: TGCAGCGTGCAAGCCACAGGGAACACCGGGGAGCTGTTTTTT

d_call: -
v_call: TRBV7-2
j_call: TRBJ1-1
clone_size: -
cdr3_aa: CASSLDGPSAEAFF
cdr3_nt: TGTGCCAGCAGCTTAGACGGTCCCTCCGCTGAAGCTTTCTTT

d_call: TRBD1
v_call: TRBV9
j_call: TRBJ2-7
clone_size: -
cdr3_aa: CASSALGTGSLSEQYF
cdr3_nt: TGTGCCAGCAGCGCCCTCGGGACAGGGAGTTTGAGCGAGCAGTACTTC

d_call: TRBD1
v_call: TRBV19
j_call: TRBJ1-1
clone_size: few
cdr3_aa: CASSITTGGTEAFF
cdr3_nt: TGTGCCAGTAGTATTACGACAGGGGGGACTGAAGCTTTCTTT

d_call: -
v_call: TRBV6-5
j_call: TRBJ1-2
clone_size: -
cdr3_aa: CASSKTQEYGYTF
cdr3_nt: TGTGCCAGCAGCAAGACACAAGAATATGGCTACACCTTC

d_call: TRBD2
v_call: TRBV9
j_call: TRBJ2-7
clone_size: once
cdr3_aa: CASSESTSGPYEQYF
cdr3_nt: TGTGCCAGCAGCGAATCGACTAGCGGACCCTACGAGCAGTACTTC

d_call: TRBD1
v_call: TRBV5-1
j_call: TRBJ1-2
clone_size: -
cdr3_aa: CASSSTGQGLANYGYTF
cdr3_nt: TGCGCCAGCAGCTCAACCGGACAGGGCCTGGCTAACTATGGCTACACCTTC

d_call: -
v_call: TRBV6-1
j_call: TRBJ1-1
clone_size: -
cdr3_aa: CASRTQGSTEAFF
cdr3_nt: TGTGCCAGCAGAACACAGGGAAGCACTGAAGCTTTCTTT

d_call: -
v_call: TRBV5-1
j_call: TRBJ2-5
clone_size: -
cdr3_aa: CASSLSQMTQYF
cdr3_nt: TGCGCCAGCAGCTTGTCGCAGATGACCCAGTACTTC

d_call: TRBD2
v_call: TRBV7-3
j_call: TRBJ2-4
clone_size: once
cdr3_aa: CASSLTLAGDRYF
cdr3_nt: TGTGCCAGCAGCTTAACACTAGCGGGGGATAGGTACTTC

d_call: TRBD2
v_call: TRBV5-1
j_call: TRBJ2-1
clone_size: -
cdr3_aa: CASTLAGNLNEQFF
cdr3_nt: TGCGCCAGCACCCTAGCGGGAAACCTCAATGAGCAGTTCTTC

d_call: -
v_call: TRBV2
j_call: TRBJ2-7
clone_size: -
cdr3_aa: CASRGDLATHEQYF
cdr3_nt: TGTGCCAGCCGCGGTGACCTCGCGACCCACGAGCAGTACTTC

d_call: -
v_call: TRBV6-5
j_call: TRBJ1-4
clone_size: -
cdr3_aa: CASGREGRGKLFF
cdr3_nt: TGTGCCAGCGGCCGGGAGGGACGGGGAAAACTGTTTTTT

d_call: -
v_call: TRBV27
j_call: TRBJ1-1
clone_size: -
cdr3_aa: CASSLSSGRATEAFF
cdr3_nt: TGTGCCAGCAGTTTATCATCGGGCAGGGCCACTGAAGCTTTCTTT

d_call: -
v_call: TRBV7-9
j_call: TRBJ2-3
clone_size: -
cdr3_aa: CASMLAGNLAMQYF
cdr3_nt: TGTGCCAGCATGCTGGCGGGAAACCTGGCTATGCAGTATTTT